Following are 6 T cell receptor beta chains from one sample sequenced in a study of blood T cell repertoires in COVID-19. Repertoires were generated with immunoSEQ multiplex PCR, while TCRdb's copy carries only in-frame clones and drops some. Altogether hundreds of thousands of clones are present, about 85% being singletons, with the ten largest covering around 12%. The sample was peripheral blood. These receptors originate from a woman aged 18-35 years who had recovered from COVID-19.

The gene calls are TRBV30 and TRBJ2-7, with 11 bases aligning to TRBD2. In germline, CDR1 is GTSNPN, CDR2 SVGIG (reference sequence). This CDR3 has 14 residues. V trimming: 5 bases; J trimming: 2 bases; junction bases outside the gene matches: 5. DNA for the CDR3: TGTGCCTGGTGTAGCGGGAGGGCCCCCTACGAGCAGTACTTC. Translation gives CAWCSGRAPYEQYF.

This rearrangement joins TRBV28 to TRBJ1-2; D gene uncertain. The CDR3 is made up of 12 amino acids. Trimming shortened V by 8 bases and J by 3 bases, and 10 bases separated the two germline ends. The germline V gene encodes CDR1 MDHEN and CDR2 SYDVKM. CDR3 sequence reads: CASALSDYGYTF. In nucleotides, the CDR3 is TGTGCCAGCGCCCTTAGCGACTATGGCTACACCTTC.

The rearrangement joins TRBV7-2 to TRBJ1-1; D is possibly TRBD1 (5 bases). CDR3 size: 16 residues. The germline gives CDR1 SGHTA, CDR2 FQGNSA. Trimming cost V 0 bases and J 6 bases, with 17 bases left between them. For the CDR3, the DNA is TGTGCCAGCAGCTTAGCGGGGGGGTTTCCTCGGGCTGAAGCTTTCTTT. Its protein is CASSLAGGFPRAEAFF.

CDR3 loop: CASSSPEASGSLDQETQYF. CDR3 coding DNA: TGTGCCAGCAGCTCCCCTGAGGCTAGCGGGAGTCTCGACCAAGAGACCCAGTACTTC. This chain links TRBV13 with TRBJ2-5; 10 positions match TRBD2. Germline CDR1 reads PRHDT; CDR2 reads FYEKMQ (reference sequence). CDR3 length equals 19 residues. After removal of 4 bases from V and 0 bases from J, the junction contained 14 bases not matched to a gene.

The CDR3 DNA follows: TGTGCCACCAGCAGAGACAGACTAGACAATGAGCAGTTCTTC. Translating it yields CATSRDRLDNEQFF. The chain employs TRBV15 and TRBJ2-1, with a possible D match to TRBD2 (6 bases). V shed 0 bases and J shed 5 bases, with 8 bases lying between them. Germline V gene sequence: CDR1 LNHNV, CDR2 YYDKDF (reference sequence). This CDR3 comprises 14 residues.

The chain employs TRBV9 and TRBJ2-1, with D possibly TRBD2 on 5 matching bases. CDR1 and CDR2 (germline): SGDLS, YYNGEE. The CDR3 has 15 amino acids. The V end was cut by 0 bases, the J end by 7 bases, with 14 bases between. The CDR3 DNA is TGTGCCAGCAGCGTAGAGGAGGACCCCACAAATGAGCAGTTCTTC. Protein: CASSVEEDPTNEQFF.